This TCR beta chain is from a study of CD8+ T cells in alopecia areata. Whole-study findings and limits: It was less clear whether patients shared TCRs than it was in mice, possibly because of HLA. Sequence data from scalp samples additionally include resident alphabeta T cells of normal skin. Affected lesional scalp, above all in alopecia totalis/universalis, was more clonal than normal scalp.

Once RNA had been extracted, it was reverse transcribed into cDNA to act as the sequencing template. Clones were read by immunoSEQ multiplex PCR, and TCRdb kept only the in-frame ones, dropping some. The table lists 250,000 or so clones, with no singletons. Researchers sorted pooled cutaneous lymph node cells on the basis of CD4, CD8alpha, NKG2D, NKG2ACE and other markers. Concerning this clone itself: Its specificity is not known. Genes and germline are mouse.

This clonotype was obtained from a C3H/HeJ mouse with alopecia areata. Mouse strain MHC haplotype: H2-k. The sample consisted of CD4+ T cells sorted from a lymph node.

The CDR3 here is CASTDRGLDAEQFF. The sequenced CDR3 bases are TGTGCCAGCACCGACAGGGGGCTGGATGCT. The V call is TRBV19, the J call TRBJ2-1; 10 nucleotides line up with TRBD1. The read finishes 4 residues shy of the CDR3 end, and the germline J gene is used to complete it. J gave up 5 bases and V 6 bases, and 5 bases lay outside the gene matches. CDR3 size: 14 residues. CDR1 FNHDT and CDR2 SITEND come from the germline V gene (reference sequence).